The TCR beta chain under discussion was sequenced for a study of cytomegalovirus exposure and HLA in healthy donors. The study, taken as a whole, reports: Testing in vitro showed a few CMV-associated chains specific for CMV antigens.

In regard to this clone: Its antigen is not known.

Germline CDR1 ENHRY, CDR2 SYGVKD. CDR3 length equals 13 residues. Trimming removed 5 bases from V and 4 bases from J, with 12 bases in between. The PCR used 60 Vbeta and 13 Jbeta primers. Authors' data handling: As a later analysis found, there were tens of millions of unique TCR beta chains, of which 8.5 million to 14 million were shared. TCRdb's table, derived via immunoSEQ multiplex PCR, lists solely in-frame clones and lacks some. For V, J and clone size, that table is used; D and trimming come from the DNA. Among some 65,000 clones listed, 62% were seen once. This receptor was taken from a man aged 25-45 years in good health and CMV-seronegative. Sample: PBMCs. The chain recombines TRBV10-3 with TRBJ2-7; D is unresolved. CDR3 sequence (DNA): TGTGCCATCAGTAGTCAGGTATTGTACGAGCAGTACTTC. Amino acids: CAISSQVLYEQYF.